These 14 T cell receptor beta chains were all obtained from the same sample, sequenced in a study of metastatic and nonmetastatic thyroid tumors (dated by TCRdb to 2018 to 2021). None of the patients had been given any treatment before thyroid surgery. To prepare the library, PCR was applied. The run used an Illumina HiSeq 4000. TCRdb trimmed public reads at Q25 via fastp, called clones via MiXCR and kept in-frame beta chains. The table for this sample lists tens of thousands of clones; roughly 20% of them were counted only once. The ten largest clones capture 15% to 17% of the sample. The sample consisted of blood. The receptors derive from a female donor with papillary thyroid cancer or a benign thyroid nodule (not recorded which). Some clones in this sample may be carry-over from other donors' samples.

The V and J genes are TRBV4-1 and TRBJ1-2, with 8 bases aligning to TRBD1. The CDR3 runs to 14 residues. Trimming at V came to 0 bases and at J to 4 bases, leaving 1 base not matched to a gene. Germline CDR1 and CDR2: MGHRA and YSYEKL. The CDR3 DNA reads TGCGCCAGCAGCCAAGAAGGGACAGGCTATGGCTACACCTTC. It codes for CASSQEGTGYGYTF.

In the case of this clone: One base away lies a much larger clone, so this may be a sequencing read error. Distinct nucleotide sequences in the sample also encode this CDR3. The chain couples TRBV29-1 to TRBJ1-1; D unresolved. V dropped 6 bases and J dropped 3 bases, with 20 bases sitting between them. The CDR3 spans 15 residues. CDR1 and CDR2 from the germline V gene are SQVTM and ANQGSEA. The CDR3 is CSVESPAIRDTEAFF. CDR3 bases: TGCAGCGTCGAATCCCCCGCAATAAGGGACACTGAAGCTTTCTTT.

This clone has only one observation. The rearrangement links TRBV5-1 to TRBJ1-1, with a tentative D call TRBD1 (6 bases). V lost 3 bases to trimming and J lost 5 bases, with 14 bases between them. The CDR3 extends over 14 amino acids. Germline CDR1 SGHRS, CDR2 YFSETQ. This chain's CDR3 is CASSSGQLGTEAFF. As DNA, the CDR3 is TGCGCCAGCAGCTCCGGACAGCTAGGAACTGAAGCTTTCTTT.

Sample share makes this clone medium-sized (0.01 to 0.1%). CDR3 region: CASSLQGYEQYF. The CDR3 DNA is TGTGCCAGCAGCCTACAGGGGTACGAGCAGTACTTC. The genes are TRBV6-1 and TRBJ2-7, with 7 bases identical to TRBD1. Germline-derived CDR1 and CDR2 are MNHNS and SASEGT. CDR3 size: 12 residues. With V trimmed by 6 bases and J by 4 bases, 3 bases remained unmatched.

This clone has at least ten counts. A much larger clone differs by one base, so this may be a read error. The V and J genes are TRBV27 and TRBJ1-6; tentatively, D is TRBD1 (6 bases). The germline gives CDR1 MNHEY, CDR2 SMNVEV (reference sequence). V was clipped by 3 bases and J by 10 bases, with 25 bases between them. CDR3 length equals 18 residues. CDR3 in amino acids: CASSLRDTRGLGRSPLHF. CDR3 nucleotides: TGTGCCAGCAGTTTGCGGGACACTCGGGGTCTCGGTCGCTCACCCCTCCACTTT.

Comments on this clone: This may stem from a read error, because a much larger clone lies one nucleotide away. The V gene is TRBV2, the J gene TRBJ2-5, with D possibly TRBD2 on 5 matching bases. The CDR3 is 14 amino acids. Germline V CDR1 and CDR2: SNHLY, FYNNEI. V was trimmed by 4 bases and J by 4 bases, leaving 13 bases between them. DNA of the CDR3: TGTGCCAGCAGTGGGACTGGGTCCCGAGAGACCCAGTACTTC. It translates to CASSGTGSRETQYF.

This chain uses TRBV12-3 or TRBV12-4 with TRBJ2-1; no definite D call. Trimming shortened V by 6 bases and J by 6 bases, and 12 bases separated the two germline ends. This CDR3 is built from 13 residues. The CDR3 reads CASSPTNGNEQFF. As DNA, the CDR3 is TGTGCCAGCAGCCCGACCAATGGCAATGAGCAGTTCTTC.

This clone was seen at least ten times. This CDR3 reads CASSPGQRYSNQPQHF. The CDR3 DNA reads TGTGCCAGCAGCCCGGGACAGCGGTATAGCAATCAGCCCCAGCATTTT. The rearrangement links TRBV6-1 to TRBJ1-5; 7 positions match TRBD1. V was pared by 6 bases and J by 0 bases, with 8 bases of the junction left unmatched. Germline V gives CDR1 MNHNS, CDR2 SASEGT. The length of the CDR3 is 16 residues.

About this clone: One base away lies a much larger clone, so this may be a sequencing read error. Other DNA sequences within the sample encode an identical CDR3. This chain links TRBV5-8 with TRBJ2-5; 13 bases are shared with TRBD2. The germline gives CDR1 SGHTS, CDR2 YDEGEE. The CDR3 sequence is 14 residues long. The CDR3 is CASSHGTSGETQYF. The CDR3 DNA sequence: TGTGCCAGCAGCCATGGGACTAGCGGGGAGACCCAGTACTTT.

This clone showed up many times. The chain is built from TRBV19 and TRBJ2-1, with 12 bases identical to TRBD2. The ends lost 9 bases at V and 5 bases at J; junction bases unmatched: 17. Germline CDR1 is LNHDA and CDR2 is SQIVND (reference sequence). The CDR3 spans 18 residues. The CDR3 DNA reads TGTGCCAGCACACAGGGCCCCCGACTAGCGGGAGCGCACAATGAGCAGTTCTTC. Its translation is CASTQGPRLAGAHNEQFF.

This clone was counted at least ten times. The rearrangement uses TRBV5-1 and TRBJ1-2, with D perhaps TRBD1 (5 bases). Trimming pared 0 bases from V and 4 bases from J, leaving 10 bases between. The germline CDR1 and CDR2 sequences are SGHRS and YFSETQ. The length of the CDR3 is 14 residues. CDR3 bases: TGCGCCAGCAGCTTGGGACAGAAAGGCTATGGCTACACCTTC. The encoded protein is CASSLGQKGYGYTF.

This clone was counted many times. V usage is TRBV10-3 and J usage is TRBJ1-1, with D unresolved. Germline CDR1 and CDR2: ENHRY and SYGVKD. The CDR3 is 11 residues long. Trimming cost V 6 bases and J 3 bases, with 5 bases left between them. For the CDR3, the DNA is TGTGCCATCAGAGAGGACACTGAAGCTTTCTTT. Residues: CAIREDTEAFF.

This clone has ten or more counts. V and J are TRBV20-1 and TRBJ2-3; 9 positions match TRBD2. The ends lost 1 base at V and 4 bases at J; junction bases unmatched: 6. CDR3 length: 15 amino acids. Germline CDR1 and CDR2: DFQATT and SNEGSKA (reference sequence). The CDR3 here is CSARGGGRAADTQYF. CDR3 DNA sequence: TGCAGTGCTAGAGGGGGCGGGAGGGCCGCAGATACGCAGTATTTT.

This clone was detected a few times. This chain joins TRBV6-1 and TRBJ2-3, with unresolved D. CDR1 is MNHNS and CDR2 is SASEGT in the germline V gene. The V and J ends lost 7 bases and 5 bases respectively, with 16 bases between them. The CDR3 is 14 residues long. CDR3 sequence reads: CASIFWGNKDTQYF. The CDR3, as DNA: TGTGCCAGCATTTTCTGGGGAAATAAAGATACGCAGTATTTT.